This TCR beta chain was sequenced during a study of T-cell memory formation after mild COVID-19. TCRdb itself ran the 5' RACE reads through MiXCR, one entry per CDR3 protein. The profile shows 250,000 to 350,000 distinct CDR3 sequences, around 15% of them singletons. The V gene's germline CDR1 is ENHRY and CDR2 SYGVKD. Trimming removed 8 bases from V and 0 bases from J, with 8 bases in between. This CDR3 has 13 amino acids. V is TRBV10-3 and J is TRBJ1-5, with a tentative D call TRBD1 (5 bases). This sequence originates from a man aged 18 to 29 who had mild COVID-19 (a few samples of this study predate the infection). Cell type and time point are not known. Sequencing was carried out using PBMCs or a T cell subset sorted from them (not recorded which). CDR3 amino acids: CAIQGDSNQPQHF. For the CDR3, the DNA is TGTGCCATCCAAGGGGATAGCAATCAGCCCCAGCATTTT.